This T cell receptor beta chain was found in a study of early T cells in non-severe SARS-CoV-2 infection. Whole-study context: Sequenced material consisted of bulk RNA (from unsorted whole blood), and chains were unpaired.

Ten or more counts support this clonotype. No antigen is known for it. Notes on the study in general: Lookups in VDJdb leaned toward anti-spike CD8 responses and missed private and CD4 specificities.

Individually, cDNA molecules had unique molecular identifiers attached to them. TCRdb ran MiXCR on the 5' RACE reads and lists one entry per CDR3 protein. The sample shows tens of thousands of distinct CDR3 sequences, about 4.6% of them seen only once. This clonotype was sampled from an adult who was a healthcare worker with PCR-confirmed SARS-CoV-2 infection or an uninfected control (not recorded which). What was sequenced was whole blood.

The CDR3 DNA reads TGTGCCAGCAGCACCTGGACTGAAGCTTTCTTT. It is translated as CASSTWTEAFF. The J gene is TRBJ1-1, the V gene TRBV12-3 or TRBV12-4; no firm D call. The CDR3 covers 11 residues. Between the trimmed V and J ends, which lost 6 bases and 5 bases, there was a span of 7 bases.